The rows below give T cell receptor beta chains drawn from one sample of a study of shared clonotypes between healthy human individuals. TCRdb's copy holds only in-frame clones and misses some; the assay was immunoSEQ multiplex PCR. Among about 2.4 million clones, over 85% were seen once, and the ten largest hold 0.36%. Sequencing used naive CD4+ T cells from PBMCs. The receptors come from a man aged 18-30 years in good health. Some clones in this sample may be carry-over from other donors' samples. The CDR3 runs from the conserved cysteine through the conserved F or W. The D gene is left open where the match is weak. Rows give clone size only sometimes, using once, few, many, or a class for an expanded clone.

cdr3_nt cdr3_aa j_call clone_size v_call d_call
TGTGCCAGCAGCCAGGACAGGGGGCAGTTAGATACGCAGTATTTT CASSQDRGQLDTQYF TRBJ2-3 - TRBV5-6 TRBD1
TGTGCCAGCAGCTTCGGGACTAGCGGTAGCACAGATACGCAGTATTTT CASSFGTSGSTDTQYF TRBJ2-3 - TRBV7-9 TRBD2
TGTGCCTGGAGCCGGGGCCCAGGGCTCAAGTTCTTC CAWSRGPGLKFF TRBJ2-1 - TRBV30 -
TGTGCCAGTAGTACTAGGACAGGGGTATGGACTGAAGCTTTCTTT CASSTRTGVWTEAFF TRBJ1-1 - TRBV19 TRBD1
TGTGCCAGCAGCGTAGCATTTGGAGGAACTGGAAACACCATATATTTT CASSVAFGGTGNTIYF TRBJ1-3 - TRBV9 -
TGTGCCAGCAGTTACCTAGCGGGGAACAATGAGCAGTTCTTC CASSYLAGNNEQFF TRBJ2-1 - TRBV6-6 TRBD2
TGTGCCTGGAGTGTAACTGTTGGACAGGGGATCTACAATGAGCAGTTCTTC CAWSVTVGQGIYNEQFF TRBJ2-1 - TRBV30 TRBD1
TGTGCCAGCAGAGCCTCAGGGAGGGGAGACTACGAGCAGTACTTC CASRASGRGDYEQYF TRBJ2-7 - TRBV6-1 TRBD2
TGTGCCAGCAGTTCCCCCCTACCTAGCTCCTACAATGAGCAGTTCTTC CASSSPLPSSYNEQFF TRBJ2-1 - TRBV6-6 -
TGTGCCAGCAGCCCGCGGGACAGGCATAGAAACATTCAGTACTTC CASSPRDRHRNIQYF TRBJ2-4 - TRBV7-2 TRBD1
TGTGCCACCCAACGGGAGTCTAGTGAGCAGTTCTTC CATQRESSEQFF TRBJ2-1 - TRBV2 -
TGTGCCACCAGCACCGACAGGGGGCGCAACACCGGGGAGCTGTTTTTT CATSTDRGRNTGELFF TRBJ2-2 - TRBV15 TRBD1
TGTGCCAGCAGTCGCACAATGACTGGAAACACCATATATTTT CASSRTMTGNTIYF TRBJ1-3 once TRBV7-2 -
TGTGCCAGCAGCCTTTACGGGGGTGAAGGAACAGATACGCAGTATTTT CASSLYGGEGTDTQYF TRBJ2-3 - TRBV7-2 -
TGTGCCAGCAGCTCCATAGACAGGGATGGGTACAATGAGCAGTTCTTC CASSSIDRDGYNEQFF TRBJ2-1 - TRBV5-8 TRBD1
TGTGCCAGCATCCCCTTAGGGGGAAGCGGGAACGCTCACGAGCAGTACTTC CASIPLGGSGNAHEQYF TRBJ2-7 - TRBV28 -
TGTGCCAGCAGCGGGCGGACTAGCGGGAGGCATGAGCAGTTCTTC CASSGRTSGRHEQFF TRBJ2-1 - TRBV7-9 TRBD2
TGTGCCAGCAGCTTAGTGGGGACTAGCGTTCAGACCCAGTACTTC CASSLVGTSVQTQYF TRBJ2-5 - TRBV7-2 TRBD2
TGTGCCAGCAGTAGGGATGGGCTAGCGGGATACAATGAGCAGTTCTTC CASSRDGLAGYNEQFF TRBJ2-1 - TRBV27 TRBD2
TGTGCCAGCAGTTACTCGGGGTCAGGGCGATACTACGAGCAGTACTTC CASSYSGSGRYYEQYF TRBJ2-7 - TRBV6-5 -
TGTGCCAGTAGTGTAGGTAGACAGGGCTACGGCTACACCTTC CASSVGRQGYGYTF TRBJ1-2 once TRBV19 TRBD1
TGTGCCAGCAGCCATTCAGCAGGAAACTATGGCTACACCTTC CASSHSAGNYGYTF TRBJ1-2 - TRBV7-9 -
TGCGCCAGCAGCCAAGGCCGGGCTAGCGGTCTCACAGATACGCAGTATTTT CASSQGRASGLTDTQYF TRBJ2-3 - TRBV4-1 TRBD2
TGTGCCTCACAAAGGGTGGAGACAGATGGGCAGTACTTC CASQRVETDGQYF TRBJ2-7 - TRBV10-3 -
TGCGCCAGCGCAGAAAGTAGGGGGCAAGAGACCCAGTACTTC CASAESRGQETQYF TRBJ2-5 once TRBV5-1 -
TGTGCCAGCAGTTTAGACAGAAATTCACCCCTCCACTTT CASSLDRNSPLHF TRBJ1-6 - TRBV28 -
TGTGCCAGCAGCTACCAGGGGTATGGCTACACCTTC CASSYQGYGYTF TRBJ1-2 - TRBV13 -
TGTGCCAGCAGCTTTACTAGCGGGAGGGGCCTGGAGACCCAGTACTTC CASSFTSGRGLETQYF TRBJ2-5 - TRBV11-1 TRBD2
TGTGCCAGCAGCACTAGCGCCAACACCGGGGAGCTGTTTTTT CASSTSANTGELFF TRBJ2-2 - TRBV7-2 TRBD2
TGTGCCAGCAGCTTAGTTGGTAATGAGCAGTTCTTC CASSLVGNEQFF TRBJ2-1 once TRBV7-9 -
TGTGCCAGCAGTCCGACCGGGACAGGGCGTGGCGAGCAGTACTTC CASSPTGTGRGEQYF TRBJ2-7 - TRBV27 TRBD1
TGTGCCAGCAGTGCCGACAGGGCCGAAGAGACCCAGTACTTC CASSADRAEETQYF TRBJ2-5 - TRBV2 TRBD1
TGTGCCAGCAGCCACCCTAGCGGGTCGACCTACGAGCAGTACTTC CASSHPSGSTYEQYF TRBJ2-7 - TRBV6-1 TRBD2
TGTGCCAGCAGCGTAACAGTAGCGGGACGGAACACCGGGGAGCTGTTTTTT CASSVTVAGRNTGELFF TRBJ2-2 once TRBV9 TRBD2
TGTGCCAGCAGCTTGGTGGCAGGCGGTGGTTCGTACGAGCAGTACTTC CASSLVAGGGSYEQYF TRBJ2-7 - TRBV5-4 -
TGCGCCAGCAGCCAGACAGCGTCGTACTATGGCTACACCTTC CASSQTASYYGYTF TRBJ1-2 - TRBV5-1 -
TGCGCCAGCAGCCAAGATGTACGGAGTACCTATAGCAATCAGCCCCAGCATTTT CASSQDVRSTYSNQPQHF TRBJ1-5 - TRBV4-1 -
TGCAGCGTTGAGGGAGGTTTCGCCTACGAGCAGTACTTC CSVEGGFAYEQYF TRBJ2-7 - TRBV29-1 -
TGTGCCTGGAAGAGTGAAGGGGAAGCTTTCTTT CAWKSEGEAFF TRBJ1-1 - TRBV30 -
TGCGCCAGCAGCTCGCCAGGGGATCTGGAGACCCAGTACTTC CASSSPGDLETQYF TRBJ2-5 - TRBV5-1 -
TGCGCCAGCAGCCAAGATTGGGGACTAGCGGGAAGAAACTACGAGCAGTACTTC CASSQDWGLAGRNYEQYF TRBJ2-7 - TRBV4-1 TRBD2
TGTGCCAGCAGCTGGAGCGGGGGGAAGGGAGATACGCAGTATTTT CASSWSGGKGDTQYF TRBJ2-3 - TRBV5-6 TRBD2
TGTGCCACAAGCAGTCACAATGAGCAGTTCTTC CATSSHNEQFF TRBJ2-1 - TRBV6-6 -
TGTGCCAGCAGTCTTCCGGCAAACACTGAAGCTTTCTTT CASSLPANTEAFF TRBJ1-1 - TRBV28 -
TGTGCCAGCAGCACACTAGCGGGTAGCACAGATACGCAGTATTTT CASSTLAGSTDTQYF TRBJ2-3 - TRBV2 TRBD2
TGTGCCAGCAGCTTAGGGACAGGGGGTTTCAATGAGCAGTTCTTC CASSLGTGGFNEQFF TRBJ2-1 - TRBV11-2 TRBD1
TGCGCCAGCAGCCAAGAAGGTCTTAGCGGGGGGGCCAGGGGCATTCAGTACTTC CASSQEGLSGGARGIQYF TRBJ2-4 - TRBV4-3 TRBD2
TGTGCCAGCAGTGTTTATGAGCAGTTCTTC CASSVYEQFF TRBJ2-1 - TRBV2 -
TGTGCCAGCTCACCCTACTCGCGGGAGGTGGAAGGGCAGTTCTTC CASSPYSREVEGQFF TRBJ2-1 - TRBV18 TRBD2
TGTGCCAGCAGCCCTAATCCGGGTCACTCTTTTGGAAACACCATATATTTT CASSPNPGHSFGNTIYF TRBJ1-3 - TRBV4-2 -
TGTGCCAGCAGCCTGTTTGCGGATAATCAAGAGACCCAGTACTTC CASSLFADNQETQYF TRBJ2-5 - TRBV4-2 -
TGTGCCATCAGTGCGCGTTCAGGACAGGTCAATCAGCCCCAGCATTTT CAISARSGQVNQPQHF TRBJ1-5 - TRBV10-3 TRBD1
TGTGCCACCAGGGGATTGGGCTCGGGTCAGCCCCAGCATTTT CATRGLGSGQPQHF TRBJ1-5 once TRBV15 -
TGCGCCAGCAGCTTATACAGTAACCAAGAGACCCAGTACTTC CASSLYSNQETQYF TRBJ2-5 - TRBV5-1 -
TGTGCCACCAGCAGAGGGCAGGGGGAAGAGACCCAGTACTTC CATSRGQGEETQYF TRBJ2-5 - TRBV15 TRBD1